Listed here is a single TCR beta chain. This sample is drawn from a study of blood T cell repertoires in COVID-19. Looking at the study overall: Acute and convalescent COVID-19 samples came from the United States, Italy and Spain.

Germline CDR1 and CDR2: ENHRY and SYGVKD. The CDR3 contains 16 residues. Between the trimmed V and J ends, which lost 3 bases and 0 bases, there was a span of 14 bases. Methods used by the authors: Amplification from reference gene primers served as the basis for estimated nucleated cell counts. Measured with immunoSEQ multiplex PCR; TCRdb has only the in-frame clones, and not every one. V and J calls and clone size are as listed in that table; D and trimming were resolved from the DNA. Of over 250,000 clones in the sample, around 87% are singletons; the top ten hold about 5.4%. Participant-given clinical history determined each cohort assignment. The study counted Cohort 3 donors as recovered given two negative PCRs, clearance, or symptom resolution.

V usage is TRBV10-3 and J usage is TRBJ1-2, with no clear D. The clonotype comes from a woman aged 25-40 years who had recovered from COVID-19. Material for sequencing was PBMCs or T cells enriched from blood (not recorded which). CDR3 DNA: TGTGCCATCAGTGACTCTCCTTACACCCCTAACTATGGCTACACCTTC. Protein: CAISDSPYTPNYGYTF.